These T cell receptor beta chains were read from a single sample in a study of OX40 agonist ivuxolimab in advanced cancers. Sequencing was performed with immunoSEQ multiplex PCR; in TCRdb, only in-frame clones are kept and a portion is missing. The sample lists tens of thousands of clones; around 94% were seen once. The material sequenced was CD4+ or CD8+ T cells sorted from blood, taken in a trial of the OX40 agonist ivuxolimab. Every receptor here comes from an adult with an advanced solid tumor such as melanoma, head and neck, liver or kidney cancer. CDR3s include the opening cysteine and the closing phenylalanine or tryptophan. D genes are given only for firm matches. Clone size is not always given. Where it is, it says once, few, many or a class for expanded clones.

-,TRBV6-5,TRBJ2-7,TRBD2,CASSTGVAGGNEQYF
-,TRBV4-1,TRBJ1-4,-,CASSQEWGPKELFF
-,TRBV19,TRBJ1-2,-,CASSMELRGSYGYTF
-,TRBV5-6,TRBJ2-7,TRBD2,CASSLYWGTSAEGGYEQYF
-,TRBV5-6,TRBJ2-5,-,CASRRTEAQYF
-,TRBV27,TRBJ1-6,-,CASSLTGRPRRLVGSPLHF
-,TRBV2,TRBJ2-1,-,CASLLGPRNEQFF
-,TRBV4-1,TRBJ2-1,-,CASSQGGGSSYNEQFF
-,TRBV28,TRBJ2-3,TRBD1,CASSSDRGRAIVDTQYF
-,TRBV9,TRBJ2-5,TRBD1,CASSVATTGGRRETQYF
-,TRBV2,TRBJ1-5,TRBD1,CASNPDRGQPQHF
-,TRBV6-6,TRBJ1-1,TRBD1,CASSYNRGMNTEAFF
-,TRBV4-3,-,TRBD1,CASSPGQGREQYF
few,TRBV27,TRBJ1-4,-,CASSEKGNEKLFF
once,TRBV15,TRBJ1-2,TRBD1,CATSRSGGEGYTF
-,TRBV4-3,TRBJ1-4,-,CASSQGGSGEKLFF
-,TRBV7-9,TRBJ1-2,TRBD1,CASSSPPTGGEGYTF
-,TRBV28,TRBJ2-2,-,CASTPLLDSADLITGELFF
-,TRBV27,TRBJ1-4,-,CASKSGQGPEKLFF
-,TRBV18,TRBJ2-5,TRBD1,CASSPPGQGAETQYF
-,TRBV11-2,TRBJ2-1,TRBD1,CASSLMDRSSYNEQFF
-,TRBV28,TRBJ1-5,TRBD1,CASSFGQGYQPQHF
-,TRBV7-9,TRBJ2-3,TRBD1,CASSPAGTGSDTQYF
-,TRBV19,TRBJ1-3,-,CASSITANPGNTIYF
-,TRBV29-1,TRBJ1-2,-,CSVAARGEDYGYTF
once,TRBV9,TRBJ1-2,TRBD1,CASSVDRQGRDYGYTF
-,TRBV7-6,TRBJ1-4,-,CASSLGDLTNEKLFF
once,TRBV7-9,TRBJ1-4,-,CASIGTRGKNLEKLFF
once,TRBV6-5,TRBJ2-3,TRBD1,CASSYSQGDTQYF
-,TRBV4-1,TRBJ1-5,-,CASSLAPENQPQHF
-,TRBV19,TRBJ2-1,TRBD2,CASSPGGASEQFF
-,TRBV5-1,TRBJ2-3,-,CASSLEVPGTDTQYF
-,TRBV7-2,TRBJ2-3,TRBD2,CASSLRGWLAVGTDTQYF
-,TRBV7-9,TRBJ2-7,-,CASSLGPGQFSYEQYF
-,TRBV10-3,TRBJ2-7,-,CAISESVGGTYEQYF
few,TRBV4-1,TRBJ1-5,-,CASSLASEGYQPQHF
-,TRBV5-1,TRBJ1-4,-,CASSARQDLHEKLFF
-,TRBV7-3,TRBJ1-2,-,CASSFEITGPGYTF
-,TRBV6-1,TRBJ1-2,-,CASSESRGVGNYGYTF
-,TRBV19,TRBJ1-5,-,CASNPGAGTYSNQPQHF
-,TRBV4-3,TRBJ1-2,-,CASSQDFGPYGYTF
-,TRBV7-2,TRBJ1-1,-,CASSFTNTEAFF
-,TRBV25-1,TRBJ1-2,-,CASSEWKESNYGYTF
-,TRBV5-8,TRBJ2-7,TRBD2,CASSSLAGYEQYF
-,TRBV6-5,TRBJ2-7,-,CASSQGGRLEQYF
-,TRBV14,TRBJ1-1,-,CASSLMSGGEAFF
-,TRBV5-6,TRBJ2-1,-,CASSLVGPDEQFF
-,TRBV27,TRBJ1-5,-,CASSLNWQGNQPQHF
-,TRBV27,TRBJ2-7,-,CASKSSSYEQYF
-,TRBV14,TRBJ1-2,-,CASSQERQGRGYTF
-,TRBV18,TRBJ2-2,-,CASSPPWGPNTGELFF
-,TRBV19,TRBJ2-5,TRBD2,CASSVRLAGLQETQYF